A selection of T cell receptor beta chains follows, all from one sample in a study of CD8+ T cells in alopecia areata. The data were produced by immunoSEQ multiplex PCR, yet TCRdb's version contains in-frame clones alone and is incomplete. The sample lists about 120,000 clones, less than 70% occurring once. Sequencing was done on a sample of CD4+ T cells sorted from blood. These receptor sequences come from a human donor in good health. Each CDR3 is given with its conserved first and last residue. The D gene is left open where the match is weak. Clone size is given for some rows only: seen once, a few or many times, or a class if the clone is expanded.

v_call	j_call	d_call	clone_size	cdr3_nt	cdr3_aa
TRBV29-1	TRBJ2-5	TRBD2	few	TGCAGCGTTAGGGCGGGGGTAGAGACCCAGTACTTC	CSVRAGVETQYF
TRBV4-1	TRBJ1-5	NA	few	TGCGCCAGCAGCCAAGCTGTTGGCAATCAGCCCCAGCATTTT	CASSQAVGNQPQHF
TRBV30	TRBJ2-1	TRBD2	once	TGTGCCTGGAGAGGACTAGCGGGGGTTCATCGGCAGTTCTTC	CAWRGLAGVHRQFF
TRBV29-1	TRBJ2-7	NA	NA	TGCAGCGTTGGTGGGGGTCCCTACGAGCAGTACTTC	CSVGGGPYEQYF
TRBV18	TRBJ2-5	TRBD1	NA	TGTGCCAGCTCACCAGGACAGGGGGAGACCCAGTACTTC	CASSPGQGETQYF
TRBV7-2	TRBJ1-4	NA	NA	TGTGCCAGCAGCTTAGGAAAAAAACTGTTTTTT	CASSLGKKLFF
TRBV6-5	TRBJ2-2	NA	NA	TGTGCCAGCACCCAGAGGAAGGATGCGGCCGGGGAGCTGTTTTTT	CASTQRKDAAGELFF
TRBV5-1	TRBJ1-1	NA	NA	TGCGCCAGCAGCCCCGGAGGGAGCACTGAAGCTTTCTTT	CASSPGGSTEAFF
TRBV29-1	TRBJ2-1	NA	few	TGCAGCGGGGATGGATGGGGCAATGAGCAGTTCTTC	CSGDGWGNEQFF
TRBV5-1	TRBJ2-3	TRBD1	once	TGCGCCAGCAGCCCCGGACAGGGCACAGATACGCAGTATTTT	CASSPGQGTDTQYF
TRBV6-5	TRBJ2-7	NA	NA	TGTGCCAGCAGGGACGGGACAATCTACGAGCAGTACTTC	CASRDGTIYEQYF
TRBV6-5	TRBJ1-1	NA	NA	TGTGCCAGCAGCCGCGTTTTGTTGAGAACTGAAGCTTTCTTT	CASSRVLLRTEAFF
TRBV7-2	TRBJ2-7	NA	few	TGTGCCAGCAGCTTAGGGGGTCCCTCCTACGAGCAGTACTTC	CASSLGGPSYEQYF
TRBV28	TRBJ2-1	NA	NA	TGTGCCAGCCCCAATGAGCAGTTCTTC	CASPNEQFF
TRBV18	TRBJ1-1	TRBD1	NA	TGTGCCAGCTCATCCGGGACAGGGGCCCTAAACACTGAAGCTTTCTTT	CASSSGTGALNTEAFF
TRBV23-1	TRBJ1-5	NA	NA	TGCGCCAGCGGGGGAGCAGGGCCCAATCAGCCCCAGCATTTT	CASGGAGPNQPQHF
TRBV30	TRBJ1-1	NA	NA	TGTGCCTGGGCAGACAGAAACACTGAAGCTTTCTTT	CAWADRNTEAFF
TRBV5-6	TRBJ1-1	TRBD1	few	TGTGCCAGCAGCTTGGAAGTGACAGGGCGGTGGAACACTGAAGCTTTCTTT	CASSLEVTGRWNTEAFF
TRBV7-9	TRBJ2-5	NA	NA	TGTGCCAGCAGCCCTACAATACAGACCCAGTACTTC	CASSPTIQTQYF